Listed here are 28 T cell receptor beta chains from one sample, sequenced in a study of blood T cell repertoires in COVID-19 (dated by TCRdb to the early 2020s). The method was the immunoSEQ multiplex PCR assay. The immuneACCESS repertoire file appears here via TCRdb, limited to in-frame rearrangements. These files lack a portion of the clones; in checked studies, under half of the deficit traces to unresolved V genes, and the cause of the others is not known. The sample yields 80,000 to 95,000 clones; 77% were counted once. The top ten constitute around 9.4% of the sample. The material sequenced was peripheral blood. Source of these receptors: a woman over 75 with acute or convalescent COVID-19.

The genes are TRBV3-1 (or the pseudogene TRBV3-2) and TRBJ2-5; 8 bases match TRBD2. CDR1 is LGHDT and CDR2 is YNNKEL in the germline V gene (reference sequence). This CDR3 has 14 amino acids. V dropped 4 bases and J dropped 5; count of bases not matched to a gene: 6. The CDR3 protein is CASSLRGGTETQYF. The CDR3 bases are TGTGCCAGCAGCCTTCGGGGGGGCACTGAGACCCAGTACTTC.

The chain uses TRBV18 and TRBJ2-5, with D possibly matching TRBD1 (6 bases). The CDR3 length is 14 residues. Trimming left V 1 base short and J 5 bases short, with 11 bases between. Per the germline V gene, CDR1 is KGHSH and CDR2 is LQKENI. The CDR3 is CASSPHPQGETQYF. CDR3 nucleotide sequence: TGTGCCAGCTCACCACATCCCCAGGGGGAGACCCAGTACTTC.

J is TRBJ1-3 and V is TRBV9; D gene unclear. This CDR3 has 16 residues. The germline gives CDR1 SGDLS, CDR2 YYNGEE. Trimming pared 4 bases from V and 0 bases from J, leaving 14 bases between. CDR3 DNA: TGTGCCAGCAGCCCCCAAGGAGCGAACTCTGGAAACACCATATATTTT. Its translation is CASSPQGANSGNTIYF.

V gene TRBV11-2 combines with J gene TRBJ1-1, with a weak D call TRBD1 (6 bases). This CDR3 contains 15 residues. Germline CDR1 and CDR2: SGHAT and FQNNGV. Trimming cost V 2 bases and J 4 bases, with 14 bases left between them. The CDR3: CASSLLVGRGTEAFF. Written as DNA, the CDR3 is TGTGCCAGCAGCTTATTGGTGGGCAGGGGCACTGAAGCTTTCTTT.

This clone showed up just a few times. The V and J genes are TRBV7-9 and TRBJ2-1; 8 bases align to TRBD2. The CDR3 extends over 15 amino acids. In germline, CDR1 is SEHNR, CDR2 FQNEAQ (reference sequence). V was clipped by 6 bases and J by 2 bases; unmatched bases: 6. CDR3 sequence (DNA): TGTGCCAGCAGGCAGACTAGCGCAGCCTACAATGAGCAGTTCTTC. Amino acid sequence: CASRQTSAAYNEQFF.

The chain employs TRBV19 and TRBJ1-2; 8 bases map to TRBD1. This CDR3 has 15 residues. In germline, CDR1 is LNHDA, CDR2 SQIVND (reference sequence). V lost 5 bases to trimming and J lost 2 bases; unmatched junction nucleotides: 7. CDR3 bases: TGTGCCAGTAGTCCCCCGACAGGGGAGAACTATGGCTACACCTTC. Translating it yields CASSPPTGENYGYTF. Filled out from reference TRBV19 and TRBJ1-2, the complete variable domain reads DGGITQSPKYLFRKEGQNVTLSCEQNLNHDAMYWYRQDPGQGLRLIYYSQIVNDFQKGDIAEGYSVSREKKESFPLTVTSAQKNPTAFYLCASSPPTGENYGYTFGSGTRLTVV.

V and J are TRBV29-1 and TRBJ1-5; TRBD1 might be the D (5 bases). V was clipped by 3 bases and J by 6 bases, with 9 bases between them. The CDR3 is made up of 12 amino acids. Per the germline V gene, CDR1 is SQVTM and CDR2 is ANQGSEA. The CDR3: CSVDQGGQPQHF. Written as DNA, the CDR3 is TGCAGCGTTGACCAGGGAGGTCAGCCCCAGCATTTT.

The V gene is TRBV19, the J gene TRBJ2-5; 11 nucleotides agree with TRBD1. V shed 6 bases and J 7 bases; nucleotides not matched to a gene: 10. This CDR3 spans 15 amino acids. Germline V gene data show CDR1 as LNHDA and CDR2 as SQIVND (reference sequence). In nucleotides, the CDR3 is TGTGCCAGTAGACTAATCGGGACAGGGGGAGGGACCCAGTACTTC. Amino acid sequence: CASRLIGTGGGTQYF.

The rearrangement uses TRBV5-1 and TRBJ2-1; the D is unclear. Per the germline V gene, CDR1 is SGHRS and CDR2 is YFSETQ. CDR3 length: 13 residues. V shed 2 bases and J shed 7 bases, with 10 bases lying between them. CDR3 in amino acids: CASSFGQVNEQFF. The CDR3 coding sequence is TGCGCCAGCAGCTTTGGGCAGGTAAATGAGCAGTTCTTC.

The chain carries TRBV7-2 and TRBJ1-5; unclear D gene. The CDR3 is made up of 12 amino acids. Germline V gives CDR1 SGHTA, CDR2 FQGNSA. The ends were cut back, 4 bases at V and 7 bases at J, with 8 bases in the middle. The DNA for the CDR3 is TGTGCCAGCAGCTCCTCGGGGCAGCCCCAGCATTTT. Translation: CASSSSGQPQHF. The entire variable domain, with the rest obtained from reference TRBV7-2 and TRBJ1-5, is as follows: GAGVSQSPSNKVTEKGKDVELRCDPISGHTALYWYRQSLGQGLEFLIYFQGNSAPDKSGLPSDRFSAERTGGSVSTLTIQRTQQEDSAVYLCASSSSGQPQHFGDGTRLSIL.

V usage is TRBV5-1 and J usage is TRBJ2-7, with TRBD1 as a possible D gene (6 bases). The CDR3 runs to 13 residues. Trimming left V 1 base short and J 3 bases short, with 8 bases between. The V gene's germline CDR1 is SGHRS and CDR2 YFSETQ. CDR3: CASSLNRDYEQYF. CDR3 nucleotides: TGCGCCAGCAGCTTGAACAGGGACTACGAGCAGTACTTC.

The chain employs TRBV18 and TRBJ1-4, with unresolved D. CDR1 is KGHSH, CDR2 LQKENI, per germline. Trimming took 1 base from V and 6 from J, leaving 6 bases between them. The CDR3 spans 13 residues. The CDR3 DNA follows: TGTGCCAGCTCACCACTCACAGATGAAAAACTGTTTTTT. Protein: CASSPLTDEKLFF.

Of note for this clone: One end of the junction is discordant with germline, which a read error may explain. The chain uses TRBV28 and TRBJ2-2; a possible D gene is TRBD1 (5 bases). CDR1 and CDR2 from the germline V gene are MDHEN and SYDVKM. This CDR3 region has 14 residues. The CDR3 coding sequence is TGTGCCAGCAGTTTCTACAGGAACGCCGGGGAGCTGTTTTTT. Amino acids: CASSFYRNAGELFF. Full variable domain (rest looked up from reference TRBV28 and TRBJ2-2): DVKVTQSSRYLVKRTGEKVFLECVQDMDHENMFWYRQDPGLGLRLIYFSYDVKMKEKGDIPEGYSVSREKKERFSLILESASTNQTSMYLCASSFYRNAGELFFGEGSRLTVL.

V usage is TRBV18 and J usage is TRBJ1-4; D uncertain. The CDR3 contains 17 residues. Germline CDR1 reads KGHSH; CDR2 reads LQKENI. The V gene lost 3 bases and the J gene lost 5 bases, with 19 bases spanning the gap. The CDR3 sequence is CASSPAWRSGKNEKLFF. DNA for the CDR3: TGTGCCAGCTCACCGGCGTGGAGGTCGGGGAAGAATGAAAAACTGTTTTTT.

In its sample, this clone was seen once. CDR3 nucleotide sequence: TGCGCCAGCAAGTTATCTTCGGGACAGGGAGGATCACCCCTCCACTTT. This codes for CASKLSSGQGGSPLHF. The rearrangement links TRBV5-1 to TRBJ1-6; 9 bases align to TRBD1. Germline V gene lookup returns CDR1 SGHRS and CDR2 YFSETQ. The CDR3 has 16 amino acids. Unmatched junction bases numbered 14, after V lost 6 bases and J lost 10 bases.

The chain employs TRBV15 and TRBJ1-1; no definite D call. This CDR3 contains 13 residues. V was trimmed by 5 bases and J by 2 bases, leaving 9 bases between them. The germline V gene encodes CDR1 LNHNV and CDR2 YYDKDF (reference sequence). CDR3: CATSVETNTEAFF. The CDR3 region has the DNA TGTGCCACCAGCGTCGAGACAAACACTGAAGCTTTCTTT.

This chain joins TRBV6-2 or TRBV6-3 and TRBJ1-5; TRBD1 is a possible D gene (5 bases). Germline CDR1 and CDR2: MNHEY and SVGEGT. Trimming removed 5 bases from V and 6 bases from J, with 8 bases in between. CDR3 size: 12 residues. In DNA, the CDR3 is TGTGCCAGCAGTGCAGGGTTTCAGCCCCAGCATTTT. Its protein is CASSAGFQPQHF.

This chain uses TRBV4-1 with TRBJ2-3; 11 bases line up with TRBD2. The CDR3 consists of 15 residues. V lost 2 bases to trimming and J lost 6 bases; unmatched junction nucleotides: 4. Germline values: CDR1 MGHRA, CDR2 YSYEKL. As DNA, the CDR3 is TGCGCCAGCAGCCAATTAGCGGGGGGGCGGGATACGCAGTATTTT. Translated: CASSQLAGGRDTQYF.

This clone has only a few counts. The chain employs TRBV29-1 and TRBJ1-3; D remains unclear. The germline V gene encodes CDR1 SQVTM and CDR2 ANQGSEA. The CDR3 is made up of 14 amino acids. V was cut by 0 bases and J by 2 bases, with 8 bases left in between. CDR3 amino acids: CSVEEYKTGNTIYF. In DNA form, the CDR3 reads TGCAGCGTTGAAGAGTACAAGACTGGAAACACCATATATTTT.

The V and J genes are TRBV3-1 (or the pseudogene TRBV3-2) and TRBJ1-1; 9 bases are a match to TRBD1. Germline V CDR1 and CDR2: LGHDT, YNNKEL (reference sequence). V gave up 1 base and J gave up 12 bases; unmatched junction bases: 9. The CDR3 contains 14 residues. CDR3 nucleotides: TGTGCCAGCAGCCAAGTCCCGGGACAGGGTTGGACTTTCTTT. Its translation is CASSQVPGQGWTFF.

V gene TRBV10-3 combines with J gene TRBJ2-2, with 8 bases fitting TRBD1. CDR3 length: 14 residues. V shed 11 bases and J 1 base; nucleotides not matched to a gene: 6. The germline gives CDR1 ENHRY, CDR2 SYGVKD. This CDR3 is CASTGAENTGELFF. The DNA for the CDR3 is TGTGCCTCGACAGGGGCGGAGAACACCGGGGAGCTGTTTTTT.

The chain joins TRBV5-1 to TRBJ2-3, with D maybe TRBD2 (6 bases). CDR1 SGHRS and CDR2 YFSETQ come from the germline V gene. The V gene lost 3 bases and the J gene lost 0 bases, with 14 bases spanning the gap. The CDR3 is 16 residues long. Written as DNA, the CDR3 is TGCGCCAGCAGCTCCGGGACTTTCACTAGCACAGATACGCAGTATTTT. Translating it yields CASSSGTFTSTDTQYF.

The chain employs TRBV24-1 and TRBJ1-2; 8 bases align to TRBD1. J was trimmed by 5 bases and V by 1 base; bases with no gene match: 5. Germline assignment: CDR1 KGHDR and CDR2 SFDVKD. This CDR3 is built from 15 residues. In nucleotides, the CDR3 is TGTGCCACCAGTGATTTCGACAGGGGAGAGTATGGCTACACCTTC. Its translation: CATSDFDRGEYGYTF.

V gene TRBV3-1 (or the pseudogene TRBV3-2) combines with J gene TRBJ1-5, with TRBD1 matching 8 bases. The germline gives CDR1 LGHDT, CDR2 YNNKEL (reference sequence). This CDR3 has 14 amino acids. Unmatched junction bases numbered 2, after V lost 3 bases and J lost 4 bases. CDR3 residues: CASSQDRANQPQHF. CDR3 nucleotide sequence: TGTGCCAGCAGCCAGGACAGGGCGAATCAGCCCCAGCATTTT.

The chain links TRBV27 to TRBJ1-2, with 7 bases lining up with TRBD1. Germline-derived CDR1 and CDR2 are MNHEY and SMNVEV (reference sequence). This CDR3 is built from 13 residues. The V segment lost 6 bases and the J segment 8 bases; nucleotides outside the gene matches: 9. In DNA form, the CDR3 reads TGTGCCAGCAGCAACTGGGACAGACAAGGCTACACCTTC. This sequence encodes CASSNWDRQGYTF.

To note about this clone: This sample also contains other DNA sequences that code for the same CDR3. The CDR3 sequence is CSARGPGEQYF. As DNA, the CDR3 is TGCAGTGCTAGAGGACCGGGAGAGCAGTACTTC. The chain combines TRBV20-1 with TRBJ2-7; D is perhaps TRBD2 (5 bases). This CDR3 comprises 11 residues. Germline lookup yields CDR1 DFQATT and CDR2 SNEGSKA (reference sequence). V was clipped by 1 base and J by 7 bases, with 8 bases between them.

The chain is built from TRBV30 and TRBJ1-5, with a possible D match to TRBD1 (6 bases). Between the trimmed V and J ends, which lost 2 bases and 7 bases, there was a span of 9 bases. The V gene's germline CDR1 is GTSNPN and CDR2 SVGIG (reference sequence). CDR3 length equals 12 residues. DNA of the CDR3: TGTGCCTGGAGTTTTAGGGGGCAGCCCCAGCATTTT. Amino acids: CAWSFRGQPQHF.

This chain links TRBV7-6 with TRBJ2-2, with 8 bases fitting TRBD2. The germline V gene encodes CDR1 SGHVS and CDR2 FNYEAQ. This CDR3 spans 16 amino acids. After removal of 5 bases from V and 7 bases from J, the junction contained 12 bases not matched to a gene. The CDR3 DNA reads as TGTGCCAGCAGCCGCGGAGTGACTAGCGCGGGCGGGGAGCTGTTTTTT. It encodes CASSRGVTSAGGELFF.